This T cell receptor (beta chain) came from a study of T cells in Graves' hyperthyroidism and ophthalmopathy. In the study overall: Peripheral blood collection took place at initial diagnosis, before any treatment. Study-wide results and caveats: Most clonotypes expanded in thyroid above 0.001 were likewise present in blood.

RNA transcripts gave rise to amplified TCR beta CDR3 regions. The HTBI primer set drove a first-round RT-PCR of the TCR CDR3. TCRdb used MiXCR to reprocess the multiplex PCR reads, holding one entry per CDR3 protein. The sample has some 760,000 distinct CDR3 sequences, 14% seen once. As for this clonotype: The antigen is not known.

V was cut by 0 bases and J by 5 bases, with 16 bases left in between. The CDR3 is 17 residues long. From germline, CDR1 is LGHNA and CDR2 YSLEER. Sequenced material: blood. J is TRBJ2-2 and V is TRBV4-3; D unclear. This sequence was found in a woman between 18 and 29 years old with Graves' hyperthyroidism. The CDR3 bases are TGCGCCAGCAGCCAAGATCGTGTTGGCATCCTTACCGGGGAGCTGTTTTTT. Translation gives CASSQDRVGILTGELFF.